The 26 T cell receptor beta chains below come from one sample, sequenced in a study of brain T cells in children with intractable seizures. Libraries were prepared by immunoSEQ multiplex PCR; TCRdb keeps only in-frame clonotypes and omits some of them. The sample holds 110,000 or so clones; approximately 94% are singletons and the top ten take 3.8%. Sample: peripheral blood, taken at surgery. The receptors stem from a boy younger than two with hemimegalencephaly and intractable seizures.

The genes are TRBV19 and TRBJ2-3, with a possible D match to TRBD2 (5 bases). This CDR3 contains 13 residues. Trimming removed 5 bases from V and 6 bases from J, with 12 bases in between. Germline values: CDR1 LNHDA, CDR2 SQIVND (reference sequence). CDR3 in DNA: TGTGCCAGTAGTTTGGAGGCCGTGGATACGCAGTATTTT. Translated: CASSLEAVDTQYF.

CDR3 region: CASSVDPNADTQYF. For the CDR3, the DNA is TGTGCCAGCAGCGTAGATCCTAACGCAGATACGCAGTATTTT. This chain joins TRBV9 and TRBJ2-3, with D unclear. The V and J ends lost 0 bases and 4 bases respectively, with 9 bases between them. The length of the CDR3 is 14 residues. Germline CDR1 SGDLS, CDR2 YYNGEE.

The rearrangement links TRBV7-2 to TRBJ1-1; 7 bases fit TRBD1. Germline values: CDR1 SGHTA, CDR2 FQGNSA. The CDR3 totals 17 residues. The ends lost 5 bases at V and 3 bases at J; junction bases unmatched: 15. CDR3 amino acids: CASSLGQPPTTYTEAFF. CDR3 sequence (DNA): TGTGCCAGCAGCCTGGGACAGCCGCCCACCACTTACACTGAAGCTTTCTTT.

This sequence joins TRBV7-2 and TRBJ2-3, with TRBD1 as a possible D gene (6 bases). The V end was cut by 5 bases, the J end by 3 bases, with 15 bases between. Germline CDR1 reads SGHTA; CDR2 reads FQGNSA. CDR3 size: 15 residues. The DNA of the CDR3 is TGTGCCAGCAGCCCATACAGGGTTGCAACAGATACGCAGTATTTT. Its protein is CASSPYRVATDTQYF.

The J gene is TRBJ2-3, the V gene TRBV4-2; the match to TRBD2 covers 8 bases. The CDR3 is 16 amino acids. Germline values: CDR1 LGHNA, CDR2 YNFKEQ. V was clipped by 1 base and J by 5 bases; unmatched bases: 8. The CDR3 loop is CASSQVAGWGEDTQYF. The CDR3 region has the DNA TGTGCCAGCAGCCAAGTAGCGGGATGGGGGGAAGATACGCAGTATTTT.

This chain joins TRBV28 and TRBJ2-7, with D perhaps given as TRBD1 or TRBD2 (5 bases each). Looked up from germline, CDR1 is MDHEN and CDR2 is SYDVKM. Trimming stripped 3 bases from V and 4 bases from J, with 25 bases between. The CDR3 spans 18 residues. The CDR3 nucleotides are TGTGCCAGCAGTTTGCCTCAGGGCGGGCGGCCGTCGGGGTACGAGCAGTACTTC. Encoded protein: CASSLPQGGRPSGYEQYF.

This chain links TRBV11-3 with TRBJ2-7; D is unclear. In germline, CDR1 is SGHNT, CDR2 YENEEA. The V end lost 1 base, the J end lost 7 bases, and 14 bases lay between the germline ends. This CDR3 region has 14 residues. The CDR3 DNA follows: TGTGCCAGCAGCTTAGGGCCCCAAATTAAAGAGCAGTACTTC. Its translation: CASSLGPQIKEQYF.

This clone showed up just once. This sequence joins TRBV19 and TRBJ2-4; D is ambiguous. V lost 6 bases and J lost 0, with 9 bases in between. CDR1 is LNHDA and CDR2 is SQIVND in the germline V gene (reference sequence). The CDR3 length is 14 residues. As DNA, the CDR3 is TGTGCCAGTAGCGCTCTCACAGCCAAAAACATTCAGTACTTC. This gives the protein CASSALTAKNIQYF.

The V gene is TRBV27, the J gene TRBJ2-1; perhaps TRBD1 as D (6 bases). The CDR3 has 17 amino acids. Between the trimmed V and J ends, which lost 2 bases and 3 bases, there was a span of 17 bases. Germline V gives CDR1 MNHEY, CDR2 SMNVEV (reference sequence). CDR3 DNA: TGTGCCAGCAGTTTAGACGGGACAAGGTTGGTCTACAATGAGCAGTTCTTC. Amino acids: CASSLDGTRLVYNEQFF.

The chain recombines TRBV27 with TRBJ2-1; 7 positions match TRBD1. V dropped 6 bases and J dropped 5; count of bases not matched to a gene: 16. Germline V gene lookup returns CDR1 MNHEY and CDR2 SMNVEV (reference sequence). This CDR3 has 17 residues. CDR3 amino acids: CASSPTHPPDRDNEQFF. In DNA form, the CDR3 reads TGTGCCAGCAGCCCAACTCACCCTCCCGACAGGGACAATGAGCAGTTCTTC.

This clone has a single count. This chain links TRBV4-1 with TRBJ2-7, with no clear D. The CDR3 spans 16 residues. The germline V gene has CDR1 MGHRA and CDR2 YSYEKL. The V end was cut by 3 bases, the J end by 2 bases, with 17 bases between. The CDR3 spells CASSHPGSYTPYEQYF. In DNA, the CDR3 is TGCGCCAGCAGCCATCCCGGGTCCTATACCCCCTACGAGCAGTACTTC.

This CDR3 reads CASSQDPGTYHGYTF. The DNA of the CDR3 is TGTGCCAGCAGCCAAGATCCTGGGACATACCATGGCTACACCTTC. This chain connects TRBV3-1 (or the pseudogene TRBV3-2) to TRBJ1-2; the D gene is possibly TRBD1 (6 bases). There are 15 residues in the CDR3. Germline CDR1 is LGHDT and CDR2 is YNNKEL (reference sequence). V dropped 0 bases and J dropped 6 bases, with 14 bases sitting between them.

V is TRBV28 and J is TRBJ2-7; TRBD1 matches 9 bases. Trimming at V came to 8 bases and at J to 3 bases, leaving 8 bases not matched to a gene. The V gene's germline CDR1 is MDHEN and CDR2 SYDVKM. CDR3 length: 14 amino acids. This CDR3 reads CASGEGQGGYEQYF. The CDR3 nucleotides read TGTGCCAGCGGCGAGGGACAGGGCGGCTACGAGCAGTACTTC.

The rearrangement uses TRBV6-6 and TRBJ2-7; 14 bases map to TRBD2. The CDR3 loop spans 18 amino acids. Trimming cost V 5 bases and J 8 bases; bases outside gene matches: 17. Germline CDR1 is MNHNY and CDR2 is SVGAGI (reference sequence). The CDR3 DNA reads as TGTGCCAGCAGTCCCCCCTCTGGAGGGACTAGCGGGGGAAGTAAGCAGTACTTC. Encoded protein: CASSPPSGGTSGGSKQYF.

This chain connects TRBV28 to TRBJ1-1; D is unclear. Trimming took off 3 bases at V and 8 bases at J, with 13 bases between the two ends. Germline CDR1 and CDR2: MDHEN and SYDVKM. This CDR3 has 13 residues. CDR3 sequence (DNA): TGTGCCAGCAGTTTCCCCGCCCGTTGGGAAGCTTTCTTT. It yields the protein CASSFPARWEAFF.

This clone was detected only once. The chain is built from TRBV9 and TRBJ2-7; TRBD2 agrees at 11 bases. CDR1 and CDR2 (germline): SGDLS, YYNGEE. J was trimmed by 0 bases and V by 5 bases; bases with no gene match: 19. The CDR3 runs 20 residues. The CDR3 region is CASRVSPGTSGGGGSYEQYF. Written as DNA, the CDR3 is TGTGCCAGCAGGGTCAGCCCCGGGACTAGCGGAGGGGGGGGCTCCTACGAGCAGTACTTC.

The chain is built from TRBV4-3 and TRBJ2-7, with D perhaps being TRBD1 or TRBD2 (5 bases each). Germline assignment: CDR1 LGHNA and CDR2 YSLEER. The CDR3 contains 14 residues. V lost 5 bases to trimming and J lost 0 bases, with 11 bases between them. The chain's CDR3 is CASSGTATSYEQYF. In DNA, the CDR3 is TGCGCCAGCAGCGGGACGGCGACCTCCTACGAGCAGTACTTC.

This CDR3 reads CASRQGQELYTEAFF. The CDR3 nucleotides read TGCGCCAGCCGACAGGGGCAGGAGCTGTACACTGAAGCTTTCTTT. The chain combines TRBV4-3 with TRBJ1-1; 8 nucleotides match TRBD1. The CDR3 sequence is 15 residues long. Germline CDR1 LGHNA, CDR2 YSLEER. J was trimmed by 3 bases and V by 8 bases; bases with no gene match: 11.

V and J are TRBV27 and TRBJ1-2, with a possible D match to TRBD1 (6 bases). V was trimmed by 10 bases and J by 8 bases, leaving 26 bases between them. Germline loops: CDR1 MNHEY, CDR2 SMNVEV (reference sequence). This CDR3 has 15 residues. The CDR3 sequence is CANNERGLEFEGYTF. CDR3 in DNA: TGTGCCAATAACGAACGGGGGCTAGAGTTTGAGGGCTACACCTTC.

CDR3 residues: CASSPLGLAVPIRTDTQYF. CDR3 bases: TGTGCCAGCTCACCACTTGGACTAGCGGTACCTATCCGCACAGATACGCAGTATTTT. The genes are TRBV18 and TRBJ2-3; 10 bases are shared with TRBD2. Trimming at V came to 1 base and at J to 1 base, leaving 11 bases not matched to a gene. Germline V CDR1 and CDR2: KGHSH, LQKENI. The CDR3 is 19 residues long.

The CDR3 DNA is TGTGCCAGCAGTGCTTTAGCGGGAGGCACAGATACGCAGTATTTT. Protein: CASSALAGGTDTQYF. The chain combines TRBV6-4 with TRBJ2-3; 9 bases fit TRBD2. Germline trimming cut 4 bases from V and 1 base from J; bases unmatched to any gene: 3. This CDR3 contains 15 residues. Per germline, CDR1 MRHNA and CDR2 SNTAGT.

The chain couples TRBV28 to TRBJ2-4, with D hard to call. Germline CDR1 reads MDHEN; CDR2 reads SYDVKM. The CDR3 spans 14 residues. Trimming took off 2 bases at V and 3 bases at J, with 8 bases between the two ends. The DNA of the CDR3 is TGTGCCAGCAGTTTAGGTGGGGACAAAAACATTCAGTACTTC. Protein sequence: CASSLGGDKNIQYF. The full variable domain, its missing parts supplied by reference TRBV28 and TRBJ2-4, is DVKVTQSSRYLVKRTGEKVFLECVQDMDHENMFWYRQDPGLGLRLIYFSYDVKMKEKGDIPEGYSVSREKKERFSLILESASTNQTSMYLCASSLGGDKNIQYFGAGTRLSVL.

The chain carries TRBV5-1 and TRBJ2-7; a possible D gene is TRBD2 (5 bases). Germline V gene sequence: CDR1 SGHRS, CDR2 YFSETQ. This CDR3 has 16 residues. Trimming removed 3 bases at V and 0 bases at J, with 16 bases between. CDR3 in DNA: TGCGCCAGCAGCTCCGGGGTTAGGCCTCGCTCCTACGAGCAGTACTTC. Translation: CASSSGVRPRSYEQYF.

This rearrangement joins TRBV10-2 to TRBJ2-2, with unresolved D. Germline values: CDR1 WSHSY, CDR2 SAAADI. V was shortened by 4 bases and J by 2 bases, with 8 bases between the two germline ends. This CDR3 region has 14 residues. Here the CDR3 reads CASSVQSNTGELFF. As DNA, the CDR3 is TGCGCCAGCAGTGTCCAGAGCAACACCGGGGAGCTGTTTTTT.

The chain uses TRBV3-1 (or the pseudogene TRBV3-2) and TRBJ2-5; 7 nucleotides align to TRBD1. Germline CDR1 reads LGHDT; CDR2 reads YNNKEL (reference sequence). J lost 13 bases, V lost 1 base, and 6 bases had no gene match. The CDR3 sequence is 12 residues long. The CDR3 here is CASSQVQGVWYF. The DNA for the CDR3 is TGTGCCAGCAGCCAAGTTCAGGGGGTATGGTACTTC.

The J gene is TRBJ1-4, the V gene TRBV19; D ambiguous. V was trimmed by 7 bases and J by 7 bases, leaving 22 bases between them. CDR1 is LNHDA, CDR2 SQIVND, per germline (reference sequence). The CDR3 sequence is 16 residues long. The CDR3: CASTPSRVGMGEKLFF. The CDR3 region has the DNA TGTGCCAGTACCCCCTCCCGGGTTGGTATGGGTGAAAAACTGTTTTTT.